The 10 T cell receptor beta chains reported below all come from one sample, sequenced in a study of blood T cell repertoires in COVID-19. The data were produced by immunoSEQ multiplex PCR, yet TCRdb's version contains in-frame clones alone and is incomplete. The data contain 85,000 to 100,000 clones, approximately 83% of them seen just once; the ten biggest clones take up around 4.1%. Sample: peripheral blood. These receptors were taken from a man aged 60 to 75 with acute or convalescent COVID-19.

This clone was detected only a few times. The chain couples TRBV11-3 to TRBJ2-5; TRBD2 agrees at 7 bases. Germline trimming cut 5 bases from V and 4 bases from J; bases unmatched to any gene: 10. Germline values: CDR1 SGHNT, CDR2 YENEEA. CDR3 length: 15 residues. The CDR3 is CASSRTSLSGETQYF. The CDR3 nucleotides are TGTGCCAGCAGCCGGACTAGTCTGAGCGGAGAGACCCAGTACTTC.

The V and J genes are TRBV9 and TRBJ1-3; the D gene is possibly TRBD1 (5 bases). Trimming took off 6 bases at V and 3 bases at J, with 19 bases between the two ends. The CDR3 sequence is 16 residues long. Germline CDR1 reads SGDLS; CDR2 reads YYNGEE. The CDR3 coding sequence is TGTGCCAGCACCCGTAGTCCCAGGGTGGGTGGAAACACCATATATTTT. It translates to CASTRSPRVGGNTIYF.

V gene TRBV6-5 combines with J gene TRBJ1-2; TRBD1 might be the D (6 bases). The V gene's germline CDR1 is MNHEY and CDR2 SVGAGI. The CDR3 loop spans 14 amino acids. V lost 6 bases and J lost 7, with 18 bases in between. The CDR3: CASRADQGFVGYTF. Written as DNA, the CDR3 is TGTGCCAGCAGGGCCGATCAGGGGTTCGTTGGCTACACCTTC.

The rearrangement joins TRBV6-5 to TRBJ2-7, with 7 bases that match TRBD2. The length of the CDR3 is 16 residues. The J segment lost 4 bases and the V segment lost 3 bases, leaving 12 bases of the junction unmatched. Germline V gene lookup returns CDR1 MNHEY and CDR2 SVGAGI. CDR3 coding DNA: TGTGCCAGCAGTTATAGTATCCGGGGGGATCGGTACGAGCAGTACTTC. This codes for CASSYSIRGDRYEQYF.

The chain couples TRBV7-9 to TRBJ2-2, with TRBD2 identical over 7 bases. The CDR3 is made up of 16 amino acids. The V segment lost 7 bases and the J segment 1 base; nucleotides outside the gene matches: 9. Germline V gene sequence: CDR1 SEHNR, CDR2 FQNEAQ (reference sequence). This chain's CDR3 is CASNPLGGVNTGELFF. As DNA, the CDR3 is TGTGCCAGCAACCCACTGGGAGGGGTGAACACCGGGGAGCTGTTTTTT.

V usage is TRBV18 and J usage is TRBJ1-5; maybe TRBD1 (6 bases). Germline loops: CDR1 KGHSH, CDR2 LQKENI. The V gene lost 6 bases and the J gene lost 9 bases, with 18 bases spanning the gap. CDR3 size: 14 residues. The CDR3 coding sequence is TGTGCCAGCTCGCCCCAGGACAGCCAACGGCCCCAGCATTTT. Translated, it gives CASSPQDSQRPQHF.

The rearrangement links TRBV24-1 to TRBJ1-2, with a weak D call TRBD1 (6 bases). The CDR3 totals 17 residues. Trimming cost V 9 bases and J 8 bases, with 30 bases left between them. The germline CDR1 and CDR2 sequences are KGHDR and SFDVKD. CDR3 region: CATPSQGFRPDAVGYTF. CDR3 nucleotide sequence: TGTGCCACCCCCTCCCAGGGGTTCAGGCCGGATGCAGTCGGCTACACCTTC.

The chain recombines TRBV19 with TRBJ2-5, with 13 bases that match TRBD2. In germline, CDR1 is LNHDA, CDR2 SQIVND (reference sequence). The CDR3 is 17 residues long. The J segment lost 0 bases and the V segment lost 10 bases, leaving 11 bases of the junction unmatched. CDR3 sequence: CATSRTSGGAYQETQYF. The CDR3 DNA is TGTGCCACCTCTCGGACTAGCGGGGGTGCGTACCAAGAGACCCAGTACTTC. Drawing the rest from reference TRBV19 and TRBJ2-5, the complete variable domain is DGGITQSPKYLFRKEGQNVTLSCEQNLNHDAMYWYRQDPGQGLRLIYYSQIVNDFQKGDIAEGYSVSREKKESFPLTVTSAQKNPTAFYLCATSRTSGGAYQETQYFGPGTRLLVL.

This rearrangement joins TRBV5-6 to TRBJ2-1, with D perhaps matching TRBD2 (6 bases). CDR1 SGHDT and CDR2 YYEEEE come from the germline V gene. The CDR3 runs 16 residues. V was cut by 2 bases and J by 3 bases, with 15 bases left in between. CDR3 sequence reads: CASSLPGLTDYNEQFF. As DNA, the CDR3 is TGTGCCAGCAGCTTACCGGGACTGACGGACTACAATGAGCAGTTCTTC.

This clone was counted only a few times. The chain employs TRBV5-1 and TRBJ1-1; 7 positions agree with TRBD1. The CDR3 has 15 residues. With V trimmed by 0 bases and J by 4 bases, 6 bases remained unmatched. Germline V CDR1 and CDR2: SGHRS, YFSETQ. CDR3 loop: CASSLARDRFTEAFF. DNA of the CDR3: TGCGCCAGCAGCTTGGCCCGGGACAGATTCACTGAAGCTTTCTTT.